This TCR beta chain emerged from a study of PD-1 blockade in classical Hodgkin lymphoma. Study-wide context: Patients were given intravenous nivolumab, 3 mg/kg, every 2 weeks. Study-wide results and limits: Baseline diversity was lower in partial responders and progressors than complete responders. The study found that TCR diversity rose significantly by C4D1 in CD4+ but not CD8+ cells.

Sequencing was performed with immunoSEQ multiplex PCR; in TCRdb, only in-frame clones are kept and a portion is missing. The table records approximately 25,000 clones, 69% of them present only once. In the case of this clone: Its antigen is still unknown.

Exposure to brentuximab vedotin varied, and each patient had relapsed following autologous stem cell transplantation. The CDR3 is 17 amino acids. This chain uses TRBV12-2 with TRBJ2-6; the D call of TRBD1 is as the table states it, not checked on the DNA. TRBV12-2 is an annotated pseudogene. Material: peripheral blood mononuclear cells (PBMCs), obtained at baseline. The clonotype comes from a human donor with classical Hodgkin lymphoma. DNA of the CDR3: TGTGCAAGTCACCTGAGGGGGGACAGCTCTGGGGCCAACGTCCTGACTTTC. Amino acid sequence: CASHLRGDSSGANVLTF.